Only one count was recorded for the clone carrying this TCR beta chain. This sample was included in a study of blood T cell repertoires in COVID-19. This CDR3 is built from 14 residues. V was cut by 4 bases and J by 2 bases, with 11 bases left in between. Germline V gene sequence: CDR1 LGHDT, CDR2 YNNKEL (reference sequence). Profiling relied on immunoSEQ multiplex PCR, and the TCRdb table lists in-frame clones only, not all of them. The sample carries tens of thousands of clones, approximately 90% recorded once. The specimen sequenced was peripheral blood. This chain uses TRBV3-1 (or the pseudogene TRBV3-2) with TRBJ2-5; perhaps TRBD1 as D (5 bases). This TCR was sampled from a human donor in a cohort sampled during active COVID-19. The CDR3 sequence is CASSLLGPQETQYF. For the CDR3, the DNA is TGTGCCAGCAGCCTCCTGGGGCCTCAAGAGACCCAGTACTTC.